This is a list of T cell receptor beta chains from one sample in a study of T-cell reconstitution after alpha-beta-depleted transplantation in children. TCRdb re-called the PCR reads with MiXCR, one entry per CDR3 protein. This sample has 200,000 to 250,000 distinct CDR3 sequences, with approximately 11% found just once. Source: PBMCs, taken before TCRalphabeta/CD19-depleted stem cell transplant. Receptors originate from a child less than two years old with acute myeloid leukemia, due to receive a stem cell transplant. Both conserved end residues are part of each CDR3. D genes are given only for firm matches. The size of a clone is reported for some rows only, either as once, few or many, or as a class for expanded clones.

len,d_gene,v_gene,j_gene,abundance,CDR3nt,CDR3aa
14,TRBD1,TRBV19,TRBJ1-5,many,TGTGCCAGTAGTATCGAGCAGGGGGGTCAGCCCCAGCATTTT,CASSIEQGGQPQHF
15,TRBD1,TRBV12-3/TRBV12-4,TRBJ1-4,many,TGTGCCAGCAGTTCTCAGGGGGCGTCTGGTGAAAAACTGTTTTTT,CASSSQGASGEKLFF
16,TRBD2,TRBV6-2/TRBV6-3,TRBJ2-7,NA,TGTGCCAGCAGTTACTCGATCCCTAGCGGCTCCTACGAGCAGTACTTC,CASSYSIPSGSYEQYF
15,TRBD1,TRBV4-2,TRBJ1-5,few,TGTGCCAGCAGCCAACCGGGACAGGTCTATCAGCCCCAGCATTTT,CASSQPGQVYQPQHF
15,TRBD2,TRBV5-4,TRBJ2-7,many,TGTGCCAGCAGCTTATATAGGCTAGCGGGGGATGAGCAGTACTTC,CASSLYRLAGDEQYF
13,NA,TRBV20-1,TRBJ2-3,many,TGCAGTGCTATCGACAGCCGCACAGATACGCAGTATTTT,CSAIDSRTDTQYF
15,NA,TRBV10-3,TRBJ2-3,many,TGTGCCATCGGTCTAACTAGCCTCTCCACAGATACGCAGTATTTT,CAIGLTSLSTDTQYF
15,NA,TRBV6-5,TRBJ1-2,many,TGTGCCAGCAGTTCTACGTCAGGGACTAACTATGGCTACACCTTC,CASSSTSGTNYGYTF
14,NA,TRBV5-1,TRBJ2-6,many,TGCGCCAGCAGCCTAGAATCTGGGGCCAACGTCCTGACTTTC,CASSLESGANVLTF
16,NA,TRBV13,TRBJ2-4,NA,TGTGCCAGCAGCCTGAGGGGAAGGGAGGCCAAAAACATTCAGTACTTC,CASSLRGREAKNIQYF
13,NA,TRBV27,TRBJ2-5,NA,TGTGCCAGCAGTCGGGACACCTCAGAGACCCAGTACTTC,CASSRDTSETQYF
12,NA,TRBV20-1,TRBJ1-2,many,TGCAGTGTCCCACAGGGTCTATATGGCTACACCTTC,CSVPQGLYGYTF
17,TRBD1,TRBV5-6,TRBJ2-3,many,TGTGCCAGCAGCCGGACCGGGACAGGGGGCGCGTCAGATACGCAGTATTTT,CASSRTGTGGASDTQYF
13,NA,TRBV5-1,TRBJ2-3,few,TGCGCCAGCTTGGACTCCCCCGGGCTTACGCAGTATTTT,CASLDSPGLTQYF
16,TRBD2,TRBV12-3/TRBV12-4,TRBJ2-7,many,TGTGCCAGCAGACTAGGGGGGATAGCGGGATACGGCGAGCAGTACTTC,CASRLGGIAGYGEQYF
18,TRBD2,TRBV5-5,TRBJ2-7,many,TGTGCCAGCAAGGAAGGGGGTTCTAGCGGGAGTGTTTCCTACGAGCAGTACTTC,CASKEGGSSGSVSYEQYF
13,NA,TRBV5-1,TRBJ1-1,many,TGCGCCACCAGAGTCGGTATGGACACTGAAGCTTTCTTT,CATRVGMDTEAFF
14,NA,TRBV5-5,TRBJ1-2,many,TGTGCCAGCAGCTACCGGACATTCTCGGGTGGCTACACCTTC,CASSYRTFSGGYTF
17,TRBD2,TRBV28,TRBJ2-3,many,TGTGCCAGCAGTTTATGGGCGAGCGGGAGCTTCACAGATACGCAGTATTTT,CASSLWASGSFTDTQYF
14,NA,TRBV10-2,TRBJ1-1,NA,TGCGCCAGCGGGGAACAGGAATGGAACACTGAAGCTTTCTTT,CASGEQEWNTEAFF
15,NA,TRBV5-4,TRBJ2-2,many,TGTGCCAGCAGCTCCGAGGGGACCAACACCGGGGAGCTGTTTTTT,CASSSEGTNTGELFF
13,NA,TRBV30,TRBJ1-5,NA,TGTGCTTGGAGAGGTGAGGCCAATCAGCCCCAGCATTTT,CAWRGEANQPQHF
15,TRBD2,TRBV15,TRBJ2-1,NA,TGTGCCACCAGCAGCCGACTAGCGGGGTTGAATGAGCAGTTCTTC,CATSSRLAGLNEQFF
17,TRBD2,TRBV7-2,TRBJ2-3,many,TGTGCCAGCAGCTTGCTAGCGGGAGGATGGCGCACAGATACGCAGTATTTT,CASSLLAGGWRTDTQYF
16,TRBD2,TRBV7-8,TRBJ2-7,many,TGTGCCAGCAGTACCGGGACTAGCGGGAGGCCGTACGAGCAGTACTTC,CASSTGTSGRPYEQYF
18,TRBD2,TRBV9,TRBJ2-3,few,TGTGCCAGCAGCCCGAGAGTCGGACTAGCGGGATCGGTAGATACGCAGTATTTT,CASSPRVGLAGSVDTQYF
16,TRBD2,TRBV20-1,TRBJ2-5,many,TGCAGTGCCAGACACAGCGGGGGAAATTGGATAGAGACCCAGTACTTC,CSARHSGGNWIETQYF
13,NA,TRBV20-1,TRBJ1-5,many,TGCAGTGCTAGACCCGGCGGGAATCAGCCCCAGCATTTT,CSARPGGNQPQHF
13,NA,TRBV20-1,TRBJ2-1,few,TGCAGTGCTACCGGGACACCTTACAATGAGCAGTTCTTC,CSATGTPYNEQFF
15,NA,TRBV3-1,TRBJ2-1,many,TGTGCCAGCAGCCGAGGGGGGAGTTTACGAAATGAGCAGTTCTTC,CASSRGGSLRNEQFF
15,NA,TRBV12-3/TRBV12-4,TRBJ2-3,NA,TGTGCCAGCAGTTTTCTGACAGGAGGGGCAGATACGCAGTATTTT,CASSFLTGGADTQYF
15,NA,TRBV2,TRBJ1-3,many,TGTGCCAGCAGAAAGGGGTTCGCGCAGGGAAACACCATATATTTT,CASRKGFAQGNTIYF
14,TRBD2,TRBV19,TRBJ2-7,NA,TGTGCCAGCAGCAGGACTAGCGGGGGCTACGAGCAGTACTTC,CASSRTSGGYEQYF
14,TRBD1,TRBV20-1,TRBJ2-7,many,TGCAGTGCCAGCTCCGGGACAGGGGGCCACGAGCAGTACTTC,CSASSGTGGHEQYF
11,NA,TRBV20-1,TRBJ2-1,many,TGCAGTGCTAGCGAGGAAAATGAGCAGTTCTTC,CSASEENEQFF
15,TRBD1,TRBV12-3/TRBV12-4,TRBJ1-6,many,TGTGCCAGCAGTTTAGGGGACAGCAGAAATTCACCCCTCCACTTT,CASSLGDSRNSPLHF
11,NA,TRBV12-3/TRBV12-4,TRBJ2-1,many,TGTGCCAGCAACCGGACCTTTGAGCAGTTCTTC,CASNRTFEQFF
17,TRBD2,TRBV18,TRBJ2-1,NA,TGTGCCAGCTCACCATTGGCTAGCGGGAGATCCTACAATGAGCAGTTCTTC,CASSPLASGRSYNEQFF
15,NA,TRBV20-1,TRBJ2-6,many,TGCAGTGCTAGAGAGTGGCCCTCTGGGGCCAACGTCCTGACTTTC,CSAREWPSGANVLTF
16,TRBD1,TRBV28,TRBJ1-2,many,TGTGCCAGCAGTTTAGTTCGGACAGGGGCCTTACGTGGCTACACCTTC,CASSLVRTGALRGYTF
13,TRBD1,TRBV29-1,TRBJ2-1,many,TGCAGCGTTACAGGGACAGGGGAGGATGAGCAGTTCTTC,CSVTGTGEDEQFF
12,NA,TRBV15,TRBJ2-5,few,TGTGCCACCAGCCCGAGGCAAGAGACCCAGTACTTC,CATSPRQETQYF
19,TRBD2,TRBV12-3/TRBV12-4,TRBJ2-2,many,TGTGCCAGCAGTTTTTCACCGGCTAGCGGGAGTGCGAACACCGGGGAGCTGTTTTTT,CASSFSPASGSANTGELFF
17,NA,TRBV27,TRBJ2-4,many,TGTGCCAGCAGTTCCCCCCTCCGTCGCGGGGCCAAAAACATTCAGTACTTC,CASSSPLRRGAKNIQYF
15,NA,TRBV12-3/TRBV12-4,TRBJ2-7,many,TGTGCCAGCAGTTTAGCTCAGGAGCGACGCTACGAGCAGTACTTC,CASSLAQERRYEQYF
13,NA,TRBV11-2,TRBJ2-7,many,TGTGCCAGCAGCTTAGGGAGAGACTACGAGCAGTACTTC,CASSLGRDYEQYF
11,NA,TRBV5-4,TRBJ2-7,many,TGTGCCAGCAGCTTGTACCACGAGCAGTACTTC,CASSLYHEQYF
15,TRBD1,TRBV20-1,TRBJ1-1,many,TGCAGTGCTACGAAGGCTACAGGGGTGGGAACTGAAGCTTTCTTT,CSATKATGVGTEAFF
16,TRBD2,TRBV20-1,TRBJ2-7,many,TGCAGTGCTAGAGTCCATCAGCCTAGCGGGAGCTACGAGCAGTACTTC,CSARVHQPSGSYEQYF
12,NA,TRBV28,TRBJ2-5,many,TGTGCCAGCAAAAGGGCCCAAGAGACCCAGTACTTC,CASKRAQETQYF
14,NA,TRBV20-1,TRBJ2-7,many,TGCAGTGCTAGAGATCCCAGGGGAGCCTACGAGCAGTACTTC,CSARDPRGAYEQYF
15,NA,TRBV25-1,TRBJ2-3,many,TGTGCCAGCAGTGAATCCGGGAAAGAAGGAGATACGCAGTATTTT,CASSESGKEGDTQYF
15,NA,TRBV30,TRBJ1-2,NA,TGTGCCTGGAGTGGGCAGGCCCCTAAACAAGGTGGCTACACCTTC,CAWSGQAPKQGGYTF
16,NA,TRBV12-3/TRBV12-4,TRBJ2-3,NA,TGTGCCAGCAGTTCACTCCTTGGCGGGGGCACAGATACGCAGTATTTT,CASSSLLGGGTDTQYF
12,NA,TRBV5-1,TRBJ1-1,many,TGCGCTTCAGCCGTGGGGAACACTGAAGCTTTCTTT,CASAVGNTEAFF
13,NA,TRBV20-1,TRBJ2-5,many,TGCAGTGCTAGAGAGGCCCCGAAGTGGGCCCAGTACTTC,CSAREAPKWAQYF